The clone carrying this T cell receptor beta chain was seen only once. Original processing notes: How many nucleated cells were present was estimated from reference gene primer amplification. This table comes from immunoSEQ multiplex PCR, and its TCRdb copy is limited to in-frame clones, with some not included. That table gives V, J and clone size, and the DNA gave D and trimming. Of about 140,000 clones listed, roughly 84% are singletons. The sample comes from a study of blood T cell repertoires in COVID-19. Whole-study context: Samples came from the United States, Italy and Spain, spanning acute and convalescent COVID-19. In each case, the material was cDNA or gDNA derived from T cells, B-cell-depleted T cells, or PBMCs.

Germline assignment: CDR1 LGHDT and CDR2 YNNKEL (reference sequence). The CDR3 runs 12 residues. V was pared by 4 bases and J by 7 bases, with 3 bases of the junction left unmatched. This rearrangement joins TRBV3-1 (or the pseudogene TRBV3-2) to TRBJ1-1; 7 bases line up with TRBD1. The specimen was peripheral blood. This sequence originates from a human donor with acute or convalescent COVID-19. The donor label of this sample is uncertain. CDR3 sequence: CASSRDRVEAFF. CDR3 bases: TGTGCCAGCAGCCGCGACAGGGTTGAAGCTTTCTTT.